The T cell receptor beta chain under discussion was sequenced for a study of T cell changes during pregnancy in multiple sclerosis. From germline, CDR1 is ENHRY and CDR2 SYGVKD. The CDR3 totals 14 residues. J was trimmed by 7 bases and V by 10 bases; bases with no gene match: 10. Assay: immunoSEQ multiplex PCR; the TCRdb copy retains only in-frame clones and omits some. The table has 50,000 to 55,000 clones, about 90% seen once. Specimen: CD4+ T cells from peripheral blood mononuclear cells, collected in the third trimester of pregnancy. The V and J genes are TRBV10-3 and TRBJ2-1; 10 nucleotides agree with TRBD2. The TCR was taken from a female donor with multiple sclerosis, enrolled in a pregnancy study. The CDR3 here is CATELAGEGNEQFF. The CDR3 coding sequence is TGTGCCACGGAGCTAGCGGGGGAGGGAAATGAGCAGTTCTTC.